The present TCR beta chain was sequenced within a study of shared clonotypes between healthy human individuals. Naive CD8 populations comprised CD45RO-negative cells positively selected for CCR7, excluding terminally differentiated effector memory CD45RA+ cells. Clones were sequenced by immunoSEQ multiplex PCR, and TCRdb holds only the in-frame ones, with some missing. The table shows about 580,000 clones, with roughly 98% occurring only once. This clone was seen once. Germline V gene lookup returns CDR1 SGHRS and CDR2 YFSETQ. Trimming took off 1 base at V and 0 bases at J, with 9 bases between the two ends. The length of the CDR3 is 15 residues.

The sequencing sample was made of naive CD8+ T cells sorted from blood. The sequence was obtained from a man aged 25 to 45 in good health. J is TRBJ2-3 and V is TRBV5-1; no clear D gene. In DNA, the CDR3 is TGCGCCAGCAGCTTGTCGGATCATAGCACAGATACGCAGTATTTT. Protein product: CASSLSDHSTDTQYF.